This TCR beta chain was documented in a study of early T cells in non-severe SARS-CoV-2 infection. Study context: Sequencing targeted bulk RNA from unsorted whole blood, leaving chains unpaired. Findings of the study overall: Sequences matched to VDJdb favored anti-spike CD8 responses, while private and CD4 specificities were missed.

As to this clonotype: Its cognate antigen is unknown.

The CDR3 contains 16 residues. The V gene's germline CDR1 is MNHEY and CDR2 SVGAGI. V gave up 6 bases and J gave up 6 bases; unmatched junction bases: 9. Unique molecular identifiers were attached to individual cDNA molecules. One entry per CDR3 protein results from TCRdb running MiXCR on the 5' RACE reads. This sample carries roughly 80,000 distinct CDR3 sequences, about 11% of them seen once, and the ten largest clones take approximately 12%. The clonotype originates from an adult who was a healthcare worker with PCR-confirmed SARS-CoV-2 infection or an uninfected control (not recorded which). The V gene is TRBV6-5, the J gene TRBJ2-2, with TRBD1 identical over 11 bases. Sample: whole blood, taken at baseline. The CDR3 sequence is CASRLDRGRIPGELFF. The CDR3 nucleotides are TGTGCCAGCAGGCTGGACAGGGGGCGAATCCCCGGGGAGCTGTTTTTT.